This TCR beta chain was identified during a study of Ad26.COV2.S vaccination and SARS-CoV-2 variants. General observations from the study: Total responses of T cells may have been underestimated by the analyses of TCR breadth and depth. Non-spike TCR breadth was similar in vaccine and placebo recipients.

Clones were read by immunoSEQ multiplex PCR, and TCRdb kept only the in-frame ones, dropping some. The table includes about half a million clones, 89% detected once. As for this clone: Its antigen is still unknown.

Germline lookup yields CDR1 MDHEN and CDR2 SYDVKM. The CDR3 is 15 residues long. Trimming took 7 bases from V and 5 from J, leaving 18 bases between them. Described treatment: roughly 19 received Ad26.COV2.S at low or high dose, single or two shots; about 5 received placebo; per-sample allocation not given. After the first vaccine or placebo injection, samples were drawn on day 63. Whoever gave the sample was an adult aged 18-55 years in Boston. Ad26.COV2.S expressed prefusion-stabilized spike from the original Wuhan strain. Specimen: peripheral blood, collected in a trial of Ad26.COV2.S vaccine versus placebo. This chain connects TRBV28 to TRBJ2-1; TRBD1 or TRBD2 may be the D gene (5 bases each). The clonotype was recovered from a person between 18 and 65 years old who received the Ad26.COV2.S COVID-19 vaccine or a placebo. The CDR3 reads CASIPTGRGHNEQFF. As DNA, the CDR3 is TGTGCCAGCATTCCAACGGGTAGGGGACACAATGAGCAGTTCTTC.